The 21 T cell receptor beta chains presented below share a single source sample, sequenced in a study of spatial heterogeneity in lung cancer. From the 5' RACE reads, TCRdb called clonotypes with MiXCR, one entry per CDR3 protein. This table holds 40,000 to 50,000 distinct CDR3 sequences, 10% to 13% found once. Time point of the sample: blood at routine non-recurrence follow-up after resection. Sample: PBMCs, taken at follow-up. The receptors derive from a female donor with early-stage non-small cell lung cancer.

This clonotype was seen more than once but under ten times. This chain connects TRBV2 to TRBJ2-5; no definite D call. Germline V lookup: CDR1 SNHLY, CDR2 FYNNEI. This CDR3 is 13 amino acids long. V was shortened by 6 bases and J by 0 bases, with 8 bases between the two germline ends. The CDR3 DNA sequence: TGTGCCAGCAGACAGACGTACCAAGAGACCCAGTACTTC. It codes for CASRQTYQETQYF.

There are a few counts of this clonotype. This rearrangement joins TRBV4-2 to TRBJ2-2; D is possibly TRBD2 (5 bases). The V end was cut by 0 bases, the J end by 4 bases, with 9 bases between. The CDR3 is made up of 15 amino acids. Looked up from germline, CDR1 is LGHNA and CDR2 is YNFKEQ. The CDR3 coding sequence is TGTGCCAGCAGCCAAGATGGAGGTATCACCGGGGAGCTGTTTTTT. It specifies CASSQDGGITGELFF.

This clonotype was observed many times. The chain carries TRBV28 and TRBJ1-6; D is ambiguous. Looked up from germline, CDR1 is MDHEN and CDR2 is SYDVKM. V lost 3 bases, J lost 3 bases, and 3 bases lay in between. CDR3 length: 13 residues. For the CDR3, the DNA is TGTGCCAGCAGTTTGAGCTATAATTCACCCCTCCACTTT. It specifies CASSLSYNSPLHF. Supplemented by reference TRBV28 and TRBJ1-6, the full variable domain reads DVKVTQSSRYLVKRTGEKVFLECVQDMDHENMFWYRQDPGLGLRLIYFSYDVKMKEKGDIPEGYSVSREKKERFSLILESASTNQTSMYLCASSLSYNSPLHFGNGTRLTVT.

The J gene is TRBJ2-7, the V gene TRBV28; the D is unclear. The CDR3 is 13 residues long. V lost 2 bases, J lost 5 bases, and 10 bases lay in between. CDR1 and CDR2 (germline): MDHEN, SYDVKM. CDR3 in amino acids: CASSLDEPHEQYF. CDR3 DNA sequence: TGTGCCAGCAGTTTAGACGAACCCCACGAGCAGTACTTC.

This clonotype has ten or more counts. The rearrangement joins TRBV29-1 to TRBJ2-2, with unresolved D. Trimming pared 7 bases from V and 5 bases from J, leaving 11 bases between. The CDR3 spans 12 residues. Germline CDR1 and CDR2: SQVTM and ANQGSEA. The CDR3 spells CSASAGTGELFF. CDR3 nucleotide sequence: TGCAGCGCTTCCGCCGGGACCGGGGAGCTGTTTTTT.

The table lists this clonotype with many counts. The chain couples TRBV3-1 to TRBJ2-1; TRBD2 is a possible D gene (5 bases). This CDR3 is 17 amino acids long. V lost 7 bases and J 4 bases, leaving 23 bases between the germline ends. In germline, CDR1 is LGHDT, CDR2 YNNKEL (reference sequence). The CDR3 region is CASIPYIARLTYNEQFF. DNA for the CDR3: TGTGCCAGCATCCCCTACATAGCGAGACTTACTTACAATGAGCAGTTCTTC.

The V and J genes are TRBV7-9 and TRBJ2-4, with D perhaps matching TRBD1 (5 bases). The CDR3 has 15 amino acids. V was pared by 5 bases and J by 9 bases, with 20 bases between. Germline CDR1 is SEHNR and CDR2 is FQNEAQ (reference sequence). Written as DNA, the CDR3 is TGTGCCAGCAGCCCAGGGTCCAGTACGTTTGGCATTCAGTACTTC. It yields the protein CASSPGSSTFGIQYF. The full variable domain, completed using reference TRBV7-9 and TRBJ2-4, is DTGVSQNPRHKITKRGQNVTFRCDPISEHNRLYWYRQTLGQGPEFLTYFQNEAQLEKSRLLSDRFSAERPKGSFSTLEIQRTEQGDSAMYLCASSPGSSTFGIQYFGAGTRLSVL.

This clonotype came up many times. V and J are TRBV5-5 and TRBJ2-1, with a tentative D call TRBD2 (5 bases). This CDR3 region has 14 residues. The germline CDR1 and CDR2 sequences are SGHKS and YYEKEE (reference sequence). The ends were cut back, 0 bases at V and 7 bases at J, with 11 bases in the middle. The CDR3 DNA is TGTGCCAGCAGCTTGGAACCCTTAGCGAATGAGCAGTTCTTC. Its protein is CASSLEPLANEQFF. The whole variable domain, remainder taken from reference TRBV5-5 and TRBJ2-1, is DAGVTQSPTHLIKTRGQQVTLRCSPISGHKSVSWYQQVLGQGPQFIFQYYEKEERGRGNFPDRFSARQFPNYSSELNVNALLLGDSALYLCASSLEPLANEQFFGPGTRLTVL.

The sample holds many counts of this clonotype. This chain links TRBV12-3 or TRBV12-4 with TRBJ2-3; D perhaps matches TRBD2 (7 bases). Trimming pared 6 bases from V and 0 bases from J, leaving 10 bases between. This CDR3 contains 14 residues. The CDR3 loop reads CASRRGGSTDTQYF. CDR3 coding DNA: TGTGCCAGCAGAAGGGGGGGAAGCACAGATACGCAGTATTTT.

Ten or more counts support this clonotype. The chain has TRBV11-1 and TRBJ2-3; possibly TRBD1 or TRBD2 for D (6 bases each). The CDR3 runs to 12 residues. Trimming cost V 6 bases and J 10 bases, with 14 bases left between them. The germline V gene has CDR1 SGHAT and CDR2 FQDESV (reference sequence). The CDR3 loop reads CASRTGARAQYF. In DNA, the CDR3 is TGTGCCAGCAGAACGGGGGCACGTGCGCAGTATTTT.

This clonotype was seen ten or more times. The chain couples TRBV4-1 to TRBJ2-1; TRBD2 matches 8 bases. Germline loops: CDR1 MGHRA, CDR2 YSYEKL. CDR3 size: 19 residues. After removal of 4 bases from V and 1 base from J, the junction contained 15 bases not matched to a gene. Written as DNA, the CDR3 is TGCGCCAGCAGCCCTTTGGGCCTAGCGGGCGGATCGTCCTACAATGAGCAGTTCTTC. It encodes CASSPLGLAGGSSYNEQFF.

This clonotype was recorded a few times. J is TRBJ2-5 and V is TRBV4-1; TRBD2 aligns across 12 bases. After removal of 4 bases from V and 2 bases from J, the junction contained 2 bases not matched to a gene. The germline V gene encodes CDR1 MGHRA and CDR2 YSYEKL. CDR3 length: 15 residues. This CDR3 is CASSPLAGGQETQYF. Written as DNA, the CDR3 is TGCGCCAGCAGCCCACTAGCGGGGGGACAAGAGACCCAGTACTTC.

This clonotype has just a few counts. The chain's CDR3 is CASNNGQGNEQFF. CDR3 nucleotide sequence: TGTGCCAGCAACAATGGACAGGGCAATGAGCAGTTCTTC. This chain uses TRBV2 with TRBJ2-1; 8 positions match TRBD1. This CDR3 has 13 amino acids. The V gene end was trimmed by 7 bases and the J gene end by 6 bases; junction bases not matched to a gene: 5. The germline V gene encodes CDR1 SNHLY and CDR2 FYNNEI.

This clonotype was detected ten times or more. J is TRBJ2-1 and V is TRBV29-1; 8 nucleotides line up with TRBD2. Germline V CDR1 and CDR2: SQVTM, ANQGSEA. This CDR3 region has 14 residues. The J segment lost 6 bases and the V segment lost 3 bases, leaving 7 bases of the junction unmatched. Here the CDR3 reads CSVESPLAANEQFF. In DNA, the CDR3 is TGCAGCGTTGAGTCGCCACTAGCGGCCAATGAGCAGTTCTTC.

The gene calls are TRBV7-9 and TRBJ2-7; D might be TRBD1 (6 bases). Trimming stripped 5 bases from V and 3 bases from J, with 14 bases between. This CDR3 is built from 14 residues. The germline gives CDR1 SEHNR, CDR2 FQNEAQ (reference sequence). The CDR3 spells CASSPRGLGYEQYF. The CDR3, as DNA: TGTGCCAGCAGCCCCAGGGGATTAGGCTACGAGCAGTACTTC.

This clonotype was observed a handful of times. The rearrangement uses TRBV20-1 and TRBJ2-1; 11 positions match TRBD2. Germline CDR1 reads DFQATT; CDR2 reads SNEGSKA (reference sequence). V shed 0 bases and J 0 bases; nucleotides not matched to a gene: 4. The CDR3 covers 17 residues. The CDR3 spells CSARDRLAGFSYNEQFF. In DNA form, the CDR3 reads TGCAGTGCTAGAGATAGACTAGCGGGGTTCTCCTACAATGAGCAGTTCTTC.

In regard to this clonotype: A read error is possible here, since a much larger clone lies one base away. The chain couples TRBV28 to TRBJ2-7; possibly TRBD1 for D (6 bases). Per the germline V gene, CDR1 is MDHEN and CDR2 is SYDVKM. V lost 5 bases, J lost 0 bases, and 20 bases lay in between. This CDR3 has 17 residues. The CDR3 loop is CASSPGARTANSYEQYF. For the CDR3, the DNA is TGTGCCAGCAGTCCCGGAGCCAGGACAGCCAACTCCTACGAGCAGTACTTC.

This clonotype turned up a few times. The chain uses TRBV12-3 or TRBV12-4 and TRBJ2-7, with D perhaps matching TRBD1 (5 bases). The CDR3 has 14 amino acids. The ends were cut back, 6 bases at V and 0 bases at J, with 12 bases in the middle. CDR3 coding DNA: TGTGCCAGCAGCCAGACAGCTACCTCCTACGAGCAGTACTTC. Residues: CASSQTATSYEQYF.

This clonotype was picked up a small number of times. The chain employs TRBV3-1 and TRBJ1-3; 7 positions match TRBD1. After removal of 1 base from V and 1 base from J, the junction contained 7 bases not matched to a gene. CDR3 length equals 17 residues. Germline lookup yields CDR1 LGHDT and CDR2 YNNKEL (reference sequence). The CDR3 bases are TGTGCCAGCAGCCAAGGGTTCAGGGGGAGATCTGGAAACACCATATATTTT. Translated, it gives CASSQGFRGRSGNTIYF.

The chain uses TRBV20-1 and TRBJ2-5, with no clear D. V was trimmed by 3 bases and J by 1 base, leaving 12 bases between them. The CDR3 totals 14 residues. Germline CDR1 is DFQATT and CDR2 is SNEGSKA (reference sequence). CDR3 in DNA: TGCAGTGCTAGTCGACCACGGGTCCAAGAGACCCAGTACTTC. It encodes CSASRPRVQETQYF.

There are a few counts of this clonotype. The CDR3 sequence: CARGGNSKQETQYF. The CDR3 region has the DNA TGTGCCAGAGGGGGGAACAGCAAACAAGAGACCCAGTACTTC. The chain uses TRBV6-2 or TRBV6-3 and TRBJ2-5; perhaps D is TRBD1 or TRBD2 (6 bases each). CDR3 length: 14 residues. Germline CDR1 reads MNHEY; CDR2 reads SVGEGT. V lost 9 bases, J lost 2 bases, and 16 bases lay in between.